Presented here are 16 T cell receptor beta chains from one specimen sequenced in a study of cytomegalovirus exposure and HLA in healthy donors. The primer mix had 60 Vbeta and 13 Jbeta primers. Profiling relied on immunoSEQ multiplex PCR, and the TCRdb table lists in-frame clones only, not all of them. The data show some 80,000 clones, with 70% to 80% seen just once and over 10% held by the top ten. The specimen sequenced was PBMCs. The receptors were gathered from a human donor in good health.

A single count supports this clone. The chain couples TRBV2 to TRBJ1-6; 7 nucleotides line up with TRBD1. The length of the CDR3 is 15 residues. Per the germline V gene, CDR1 is SNHLY and CDR2 is FYNNEI. J gave up 7 bases and V 6 bases, and 9 bases lay outside the gene matches. The CDR3 region has the DNA TGTGCCAGCAGACTAACCGGGACAGAAAATTCACCCCTCCACTTT. This translates into CASRLTGTENSPLHF.

This clone was counted a single time. CDR3 coding DNA: TGCGCCAGCAGCCAACGACCGGGACAGGGGGCTAATGAGCAGTTCTTC. Translated, it gives CASSQRPGQGANEQFF. V usage is TRBV4-1 and J usage is TRBJ2-1; 12 bases align to TRBD1. V was clipped by 2 bases and J by 7 bases; unmatched bases: 6. The CDR3 spans 16 residues. CDR1 MGHRA and CDR2 YSYEKL come from the germline V gene.

The rearrangement joins TRBV19 to TRBJ1-3, with 9 positions matching TRBD1. Germline trimming cut 7 bases from V and 4 bases from J; bases unmatched to any gene: 11. This CDR3 is 16 amino acids long. The germline V gene encodes CDR1 LNHDA and CDR2 SQIVND (reference sequence). CDR3 protein: CASTPTGTGKGNTIYF. The CDR3, as DNA: TGTGCCAGTACCCCAACCGGGACAGGGAAAGGAAACACCATATATTTT.

The chain uses TRBV19 and TRBJ1-5; no definite D call. The CDR3 loop spans 15 amino acids. CDR1 LNHDA and CDR2 SQIVND come from the germline V gene (reference sequence). Trimming took 3 bases from V and 0 from J, leaving 9 bases between them. CDR3 amino acids: CASSITVYSNQPQHF. CDR3 sequence (DNA): TGTGCCAGTAGTATCACAGTCTATAGCAATCAGCCCCAGCATTTT.

The rearrangement joins TRBV7-6 to TRBJ1-6, with a possible D match to TRBD1 (6 bases). V was shortened by 5 bases and J by 7 bases, with 24 bases between the two germline ends. CDR3 length: 18 residues. CDR1 is SGHVS and CDR2 is FNYEAQ in the germline V gene. The CDR3 nucleotides read TGTGCCAGCAGCCCCTGGCCGGGGGGCTTGGGTAAAAATTCACCCCTCCACTTT. Amino acids: CASSPWPGGLGKNSPLHF.

This clone appeared a single time. The rearrangement joins TRBV4-1 to TRBJ2-5; 11 bases are a match to TRBD1. The trim removed 7 bases at V and 4 bases at J, leaving 2 bases unmatched. CDR3 length: 13 amino acids. CDR1 is MGHRA and CDR2 is YSYEKL in the germline V gene. CDR3 in amino acids: CASTGQGAETQYF. The CDR3 DNA follows: TGCGCCAGCACCGGACAGGGGGCAGAGACCCAGTACTTC.

This sequence joins TRBV7-2 and TRBJ1-1; 12 bases are a match to TRBD1. The germline V gene encodes CDR1 SGHTA and CDR2 FQGNSA. The CDR3 covers 14 residues. The trim removed 6 bases at V and 5 bases at J, leaving 4 bases unmatched. In DNA, the CDR3 is TGTGCCAGCAGGGGACAGGGGGCCGAAACTGAAGCTTTCTTT. Protein: CASRGQGAETEAFF.

This chain joins TRBV10-3 and TRBJ1-2; TRBD1 might be the D (6 bases). The CDR3 is made up of 14 amino acids. V lost 8 bases and J lost 6, with 19 bases in between. The germline V gene has CDR1 ENHRY and CDR2 SYGVKD. CDR3 DNA sequence: TGTGCCATCGGGACACCAAGAGAGTACCATGGCTACACCTTC. Translation gives CAIGTPREYHGYTF.

V and J are TRBV7-9 and TRBJ2-3, with 8 positions matching TRBD1. CDR3 size: 17 residues. V dropped 1 base and J dropped 6; count of bases not matched to a gene: 12. Germline V CDR1 and CDR2: SEHNR, FQNEAQ (reference sequence). CDR3 amino acids: CASSLEAAGGWRDTQYF. The DNA for the CDR3 is TGTGCCAGCAGCTTAGAAGCGGCAGGGGGCTGGAGGGATACGCAGTATTTT.

This clone was found a few times. The chain joins TRBV4-1 to TRBJ1-1, with D possibly matching TRBD1 (6 bases). Germline CDR1 MGHRA, CDR2 YSYEKL. Trimming pared 4 bases from V and 1 base from J, leaving 13 bases between. The CDR3 extends over 15 amino acids. As DNA, the CDR3 is TGCGCCAGCAGCCCCGCCACGGGACAGAACACTGAAGCTTTCTTT. This encodes CASSPATGQNTEAFF.

The chain joins TRBV9 to TRBJ1-2, with 7 positions matching TRBD1. This CDR3 contains 13 residues. V was clipped by 0 bases and J by 4 bases; unmatched bases: 0. From germline, CDR1 is SGDLS and CDR2 YYNGEE. The CDR3 DNA follows: TGTGCCAGCAGCGTAGCAGGGGGCTATGGCTACACCTTC. It is translated as CASSVAGGYGYTF.

A remark on this clone: The same CDR3 also results from other DNA sequences found in this sample. The rearrangement joins TRBV6-5 to TRBJ2-7, with a tentative D call TRBD1 (5 bases). Germline-derived CDR1 and CDR2 are MNHEY and SVGAGI. V was pared by 3 bases and J by 1 base, with 10 bases between. The CDR3 is 14 residues long. The CDR3 region is CASSYFPGSYEQYF. The CDR3 DNA is TGTGCCAGCAGTTATTTCCCAGGGTCCTACGAGCAGTACTTC.

The chain uses TRBV7-2 and TRBJ2-1, with 9 positions matching TRBD1. CDR1 SGHTA and CDR2 FQGNSA come from the germline V gene. The CDR3 covers 11 residues. With V trimmed by 6 bases and J by 15 bases, 6 bases remained unmatched. CDR3 residues: CASSSGTGPFF. DNA of the CDR3: TGTGCCAGCAGTTCCGGGACAGGGCCGTTCTTC. Based on the CDR3 plus reference TRBV7-2 and TRBJ2-1, the full variable domain is GAGVSQSPSNKVTEKGKDVELRCDPISGHTALYWYRQSLGQGLEFLIYFQGNSAPDKSGLPSDRFSAERTGGSVSTLTIQRTQQEDSAVYLCASSSGTGPFFGPGTRLTVL.

The rearrangement links TRBV5-8 to TRBJ2-7; D may be TRBD2 (5 bases). The CDR3 has 13 amino acids. V was cut by 4 bases and J by 4 bases, with 12 bases left in between. Germline CDR1 reads SGHTS; CDR2 reads YDEGEE. The CDR3 sequence is CASSEGPGYEQYF. DNA for the CDR3: TGTGCCAGCAGCGAGGGTCCTGGATACGAGCAGTACTTC. Complete variable domain (other parts from reference TRBV5-8 and TRBJ2-7): EAGVTQSPTHLIKTRGQQATLRCSPISGHTSVYWYQQALGLGLQFLLWYDEGEERNRGNFPPRFSGRQFPNYSSELNVNALELEDSALYLCASSEGPGYEQYFGPGTRLTVT.

The J gene is TRBJ2-3, the V gene TRBV12-5, with 10 bases lining up with TRBD2. Looked up from germline, CDR1 is LGHNT and CDR2 is FRNRAP. The CDR3 sequence is 15 residues long. Trimming removed 5 bases from V and 0 bases from J; junction bases left unmatched: 2. CDR3 in DNA: TGTGCTAGTGGTGGAGCGGGGGGGAGCACAGATACGCAGTATTTT. Its translation: CASGGAGGSTDTQYF.

The gene calls are TRBV2 and TRBJ1-5, with a tentative D call TRBD1 (5 bases). Germline CDR1 is SNHLY and CDR2 is FYNNEI. There are 14 residues in the CDR3. Trimming stripped 4 bases from V and 6 bases from J, with 13 bases between. CDR3 protein: CASSVGQGGQPQHF. In DNA form, the CDR3 reads TGTGCCAGCAGTGTCGGCCAGGGCGGTCAGCCCCAGCATTTT.